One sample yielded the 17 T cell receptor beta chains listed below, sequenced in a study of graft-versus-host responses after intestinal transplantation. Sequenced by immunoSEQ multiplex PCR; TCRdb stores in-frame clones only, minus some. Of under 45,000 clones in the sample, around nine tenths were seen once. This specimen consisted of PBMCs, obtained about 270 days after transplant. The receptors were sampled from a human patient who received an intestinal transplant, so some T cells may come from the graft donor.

DNA for the CDR3: TGTGCCAGCAGCTTACAGGATGACTATGGCTACACCTTC. Its translation is CASSLQDDYGYTF. The V gene is TRBV5-8, the J gene TRBJ1-2; maybe TRBD1 (5 bases). V was shortened by 2 bases and J by 3 bases, with 8 bases between the two germline ends. This CDR3 contains 13 residues. The germline V gene encodes CDR1 SGHTS and CDR2 YDEGEE.

The CDR3 sequence is CASSLAGALYNEQFF. For the CDR3, the DNA is TGTGCCAGCTCACTAGCGGGGGCCTTATACAATGAGCAGTTCTTC. This rearrangement joins TRBV18 to TRBJ2-1, with 9 bases identical to TRBD2. The CDR3 extends over 15 amino acids. V was clipped by 4 bases and J by 4 bases; unmatched bases: 5. Germline CDR1 is KGHSH and CDR2 is LQKENI.

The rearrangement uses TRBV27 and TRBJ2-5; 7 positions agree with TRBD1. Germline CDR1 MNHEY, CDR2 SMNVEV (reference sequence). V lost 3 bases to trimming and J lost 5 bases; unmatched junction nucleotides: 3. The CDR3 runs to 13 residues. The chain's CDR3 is CASSFRGPETQYF. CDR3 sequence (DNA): TGTGCCAGCAGTTTTAGGGGGCCTGAGACCCAGTACTTC.

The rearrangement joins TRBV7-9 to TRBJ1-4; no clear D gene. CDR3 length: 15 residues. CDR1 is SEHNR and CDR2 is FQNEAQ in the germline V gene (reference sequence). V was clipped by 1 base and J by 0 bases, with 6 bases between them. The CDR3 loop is CASSLGAATNEKLFF. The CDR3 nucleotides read TGTGCCAGCAGCTTAGGGGCAGCAACTAATGAAAAACTGTTTTTT.

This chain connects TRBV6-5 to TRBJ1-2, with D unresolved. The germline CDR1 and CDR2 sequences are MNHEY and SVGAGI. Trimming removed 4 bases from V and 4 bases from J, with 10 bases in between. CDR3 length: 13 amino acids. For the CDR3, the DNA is TGTGCCAGCAGTTTCGAACGGCCCTATGGCTACACCTTC. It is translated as CASSFERPYGYTF.

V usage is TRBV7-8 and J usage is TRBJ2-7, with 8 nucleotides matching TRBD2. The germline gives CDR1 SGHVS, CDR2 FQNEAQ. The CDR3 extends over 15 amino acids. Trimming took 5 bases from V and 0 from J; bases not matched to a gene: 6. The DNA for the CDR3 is TGTGCCAGCAGCCTCAGCGGGGGCCCCTCCTACGAGCAGTACTTC. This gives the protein CASSLSGGPSYEQYF. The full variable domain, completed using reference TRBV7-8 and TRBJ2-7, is GAGVSQSPRYKVAKRGQDVALRCDPISGHVSLFWYQQALGQGPEFLTYFQNEAQLDKSGLPSDRFFAERPEGSVSTLKIQRTQQEDSAVYLCASSLSGGPSYEQYFGPGTRLTVT.

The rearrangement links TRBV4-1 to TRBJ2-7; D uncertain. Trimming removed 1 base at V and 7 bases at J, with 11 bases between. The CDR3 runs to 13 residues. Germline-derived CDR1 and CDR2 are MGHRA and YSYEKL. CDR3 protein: CASSQVGSGEQYF. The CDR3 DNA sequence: TGCGCCAGCAGCCAAGTGGGATCCGGTGAGCAGTACTTC.

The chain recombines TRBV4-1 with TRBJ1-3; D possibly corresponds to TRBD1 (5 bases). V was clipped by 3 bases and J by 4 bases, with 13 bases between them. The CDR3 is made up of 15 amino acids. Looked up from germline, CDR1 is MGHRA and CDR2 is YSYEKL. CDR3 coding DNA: TGCGCCAGCAGCCAGGGAGGGCAGGGAGGAAACACCATATATTTT. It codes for CASSQGGQGGNTIYF.

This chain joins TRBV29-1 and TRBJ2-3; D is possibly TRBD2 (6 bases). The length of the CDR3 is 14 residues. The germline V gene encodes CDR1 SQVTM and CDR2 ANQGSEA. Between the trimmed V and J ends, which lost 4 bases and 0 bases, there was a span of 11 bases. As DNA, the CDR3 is TGCAGCGTTGGGAGGGTTGGAAGCACAGATACGCAGTATTTT. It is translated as CSVGRVGSTDTQYF.

The CDR3 sequence is CASSRRQGQNNEQFF. DNA of the CDR3: TGCGCCAGCAGCCGCCGACAGGGACAAAACAATGAGCAGTTCTTC. The V call is TRBV4-1, the J call TRBJ2-1, with 7 bases lining up with TRBD1. V shed 4 bases and J 5 bases; nucleotides not matched to a gene: 8. Germline values: CDR1 MGHRA, CDR2 YSYEKL. The CDR3 spans 15 residues.

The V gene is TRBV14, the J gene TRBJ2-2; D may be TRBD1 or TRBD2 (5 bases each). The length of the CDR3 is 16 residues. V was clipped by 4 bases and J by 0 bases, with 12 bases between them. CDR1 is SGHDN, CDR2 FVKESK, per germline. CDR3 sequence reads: CASSPRDGANTGELFF. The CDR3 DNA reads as TGTGCCAGCAGCCCACGGGACGGAGCGAACACCGGGGAGCTGTTTTTT.

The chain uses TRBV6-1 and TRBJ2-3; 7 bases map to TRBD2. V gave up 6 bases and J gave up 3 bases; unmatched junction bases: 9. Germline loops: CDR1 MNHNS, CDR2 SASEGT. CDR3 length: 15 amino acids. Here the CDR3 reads CASRPQLAPTDTQYF. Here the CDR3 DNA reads TGTGCCAGCAGGCCCCAACTAGCGCCGACAGATACGCAGTATTTT.

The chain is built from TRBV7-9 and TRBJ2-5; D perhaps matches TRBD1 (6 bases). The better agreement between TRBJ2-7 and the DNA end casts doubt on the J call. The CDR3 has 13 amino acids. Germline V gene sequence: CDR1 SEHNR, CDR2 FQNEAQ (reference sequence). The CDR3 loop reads CASSGTSTYEQYF. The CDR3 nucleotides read TGTGCCAGCAGCGGGACATCGACCTACGAGCAGTACTTC.

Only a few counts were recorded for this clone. Here the CDR3 reads CASSPRGQKASNEQFF. In DNA form, the CDR3 reads TGTGCCAGTAGTCCCCGGGGACAAAAGGCGAGCAATGAGCAGTTCTTC. V and J are TRBV19 and TRBJ2-1; possibly TRBD1 for D (6 bases). The V gene's germline CDR1 is LNHDA and CDR2 SQIVND (reference sequence). The CDR3 is 16 residues long. V gave up 5 bases and J gave up 6 bases, with 20 bases separating them.

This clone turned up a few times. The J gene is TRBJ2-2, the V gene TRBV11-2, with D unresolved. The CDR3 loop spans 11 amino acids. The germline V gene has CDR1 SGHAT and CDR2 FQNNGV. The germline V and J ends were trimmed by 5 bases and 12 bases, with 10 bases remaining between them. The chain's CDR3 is CASSGRVKLFF. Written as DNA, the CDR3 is TGTGCCAGCAGCGGCCGAGTGAAGCTGTTTTTT.

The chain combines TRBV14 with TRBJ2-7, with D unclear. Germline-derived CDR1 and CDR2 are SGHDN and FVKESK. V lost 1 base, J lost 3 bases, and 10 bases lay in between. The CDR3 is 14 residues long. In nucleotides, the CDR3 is TGTGCCAGCAGCCAAGGGATAGACTTCTACGAGCAGTACTTC. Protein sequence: CASSQGIDFYEQYF.

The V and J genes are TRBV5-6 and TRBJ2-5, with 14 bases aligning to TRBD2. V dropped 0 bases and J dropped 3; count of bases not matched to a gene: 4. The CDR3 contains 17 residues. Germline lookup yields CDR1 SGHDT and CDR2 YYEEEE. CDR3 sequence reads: CASSLATSGGVKETQYF. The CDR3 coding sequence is TGTGCCAGCAGCTTGGCGACTAGCGGGGGGGTTAAAGAGACCCAGTACTTC.